The rows below give T cell receptor beta chains drawn from one sample of a study of T-cell reconstitution after alpha-beta-depleted transplantation in children. TCRdb reanalysed the PCR reads using MiXCR and keeps one entry per CDR3 protein. The data show roughly 500,000 distinct CDR3 sequences, about 30% seen once. The input for sequencing was PBMCs from the stem cell graft donor, taken from the stem cell graft. The receptors here all came from a human donor who donated a stem cell graft to a child with aplastic anemia. Each CDR3 is given without its conserved first and last residue. The D gene is left open where the match is weak.

v_gene,d_gene,CDR3aa
TRBV6-5,TRBD1,ASSSTGGSPGFAPQH
TRBV29-1,NA,SGTLSSYNEQF
TRBV27,TRBD1,ASSSHRGRLTDTQY
TRBV7-2,TRBD2,ASSDITRGLAGYNEQF
TRBV9,NA,ASSVTGSVDEQF
TRBV12-3/TRBV12-4,TRBD1,ASSSRQGGVRGEQY
TRBV4-2,NA,ASSQETESYEQY
TRBV12-3/TRBV12-4,NA,ASSLAGEGTQY
TRBV12-3/TRBV12-4,TRBD1,ASRGQMNTGELF
TRBV5-1,NA,ASSLDGGSNQPQH
TRBV28,NA,ASSLFPFPNTEAF
TRBV28,TRBD2,ASSRLAGGSPYNEQF
TRBV5-1,NA,ASSLAGTGRGNTEAF
TRBV20-1,NA,SAPLSSYEQY
TRBV7-9,NA,ASRAGGEQF
TRBV12-3/TRBV12-4,NA,ASSPSGFQETQY
TRBV4-3,NA,ASSQEGFRSDTQY
TRBV7-3,TRBD2,ASSLGASGSADTQY
TRBV15,NA,ATSRELVPDTQY
TRBV12-5,NA,ASGTLRETGTEAF
TRBV4-3,TRBD2,ASSQTPSGSRETQY
TRBV28,NA,ASSRRRAGYT
TRBV28,NA,ASSLVKTTNEKLF
TRBV20-1,TRBD2,SARGAVGGLAGRPTQY
TRBV7-2,TRBD2,ASSFSGTINTGELF
TRBV7-2,NA,ASSPDPQGYTDTQY
TRBV7-6,NA,ASSRRGGSTDTQY
TRBV7-7,TRBD2,ASSFVAGGPDEQF
TRBV6-2/TRBV6-3,NA,ASSYSGLSNQPQH
TRBV7-8,NA,ASSVGGAVYNEQF
TRBV2,NA,ASLRVMNTEAF
TRBV7-9,TRBD2,ASIPSSGRTDTQY
TRBV30,TRBD1,AWRGQGSDQPQH
TRBV10-3,NA,AISSGRNMDTQY
TRBV13,NA,ASTQGRQETQY
TRBV27,NA,ASSFEGRGQPQH
TRBV5-6,NA,ASSSGLGLNTGELF
TRBV6-2/TRBV6-3,NA,ASSDTGQPFTDTQY
TRBV7-8,NA,ASSFTGARVNQPQH
TRBV20-1,NA,SAASGRTRDGYT
TRBV7-2,NA,ASSLVAKDSYEQY
TRBV7-9,TRBD2,ASSFAGGWDEQF
TRBV28,TRBD1,ASSLGQGLPRETQY
TRBV27,NA,ASSSRGPMNTEAF
TRBV6-1,TRBD2,ASTNPTSGIVNEQF
TRBV5-6,TRBD1,ASSRRVQGLGSTEAF
TRBV20-1,NA,SALPLSDNEQF
TRBV10-3,NA,AISEAGPSYSGNTIY
TRBV12-3/TRBV12-4,NA,ASSMSRENEQF
TRBV5-6,NA,ASSFATGNQPQH
TRBV20-1,NA,SARQGSSSYEQY
TRBV18,NA,ASSPRNLLDNEQF
TRBV7-9,NA,ASSSTRGPFTEAF
TRBV7-2,TRBD2,ASSSLTSGRAYGELF
TRBV7-9,NA,ASSPPGTNEKLF